This T cell receptor (beta chain) is from a study of T-cell reconstitution after alpha-beta-depleted transplantation in children. Points from the study as a whole: Newly generated T cells supplied most T-cell counts and diversity one year post-transplant. Some patients showed high day-60 TCRbeta diversity, which derived from surviving recipient T cells and thymic progenitors. Where alpha-beta T cells came from about two months after transplant was reportedly several hundred expanded graft clones.

CDR1 MNHNS and CDR2 SASEGT come from the germline V gene. The CDR3 runs to 15 residues. Trimming stripped 5 bases from V and 5 bases from J, with 18 bases between. Comments on this clonotype: Antigen unknown.

Preparation of the TCRbeta library involved a method that used unique molecular identifiers. TCRdb passed the PCR reads through MiXCR, listing each CDR3 protein once. The sample consists of about 870,000 distinct CDR3 sequences, roughly 15% of them appearing once. The genes are TRBV6-1 and TRBJ1-1; tentatively, D is TRBD1 (5 bases). This specimen consisted of PBMCs, mostly from graft donor cells, obtained 360 days after TCRalphabeta/CD19-depleted stem cell transplant. The clonotype originates from a male patient aged 10 to 17 who had a stem cell transplant for acute lymphoblastic leukemia, so the T cells may come from the graft donor. DNA for the CDR3: TGTGCCAGCAGTAATCCGGGACGGCGGAGGACTGAAGCTTTCTTT. This sequence encodes CASSNPGRRRTEAFF.